The present T cell receptor (beta chain) was sequenced within a study of blood T cells in healthy people across ages (dated by TCRdb to the mid-2010s). A note on the overall study: In model experiments, roughly one uniquely barcoded TCR beta cDNA molecule per two T cells was captured by template switching. To avoid experimental bias, donors of different ages were distributed randomly across sequencing lanes. Donors were grouped into four age groups: young (average approximately 16 years), middle-aged (about 38), aged (approximately 67) and long-lived (approximately 78). The study analyzed two additional independent replicas of 1 million unique cDNA reads from the same blood draw for two donors, one aged 18 to 30 and one aged 80 or older. Age-related changes in TCR beta repertoire diversity were measured in the study by deep sequencing normalized with unique cDNA molecular identifiers. Points the paper makes about the study in general: Compared with the aged group, the long-lived group had more naive CD4+ T cells, fewer expanded clones and increased TCR diversity, a pattern suggesting age selection. Because the CMV infection status of the donors was unknown, age-related changes in expanded clonotypes may potentially have been confounded. There was a strong correlation between observed TCR beta diversity and the percentage of naive T cells measured by flow cytometry. Conclusive comparison of naive and antigen-experienced compartments was prevented by the profiling of bulk unsorted PBMCs. Estimates of total diversity based on one million sequenced T cells were considered lower bounds and underestimates. As age increased, observed TCR beta diversity per million T cells dropped in a roughly linear way, and a significant reduction was already evident by age about 40.

Relative to germline, V is missing 12 bases and J is missing 3 bases, with 32 bases of the junction outside any gene match. The CDR3 spans 21 residues, from the cysteine through the phenylalanine. Only the CDR3 region is kept as DNA, spanning 63 bases read in frame from base 1. Looking up the germline V gene yields CDR1 KGHDR and CDR2 SFDVKD. Turning to this clonotype: The clone's antigen remains unknown. No much larger clonotype is one base removed from it; base qualities were not supplied.

Library preparation employed 5' RACE. The run used an Illumina HiSeq 2500. A second roughly 6 to 11 cycle PCR used a sample-barcoded 5' primer and a J-beta primer mix. A template-switch 5' adaptor carrying 12 random nucleotides introduced a unique molecular identifier onto each TCR beta cDNA molecule. Each sample yielded at least 2.5 million CDR3-containing paired-end reads. First-strand cDNA synthesis was performed from all RNA using the Mint cDNA synthesis kit, with priming by a TRBC-specific oligonucleotide. After uracil-DNA glycosylase treatment, a first 18-cycle PCR used universal primers M1SS and BC2_uni_R on all cDNA. The authors processed their data as follows. For normalization, 1 million high-quality reads were randomly selected from each sample, with every read carrying a distinct molecular identifier. Reads sharing molecular identifiers were discarded rather than binned into consensus sequences. MiTCR, set to a Q25 quality threshold and the strictest error-elimination algorithm, was used for CDR3 identification, clonotype clustering and error correction. A nonparametric unseen species model using Euler transformation provided a lower-bound estimate of total TCR beta diversity. TCRdb redid the processing of the public reads, applying fastp at Q25 and MiXCR, and retained in-frame beta chains. Rows with one shared CDR3 protein collapse into an entry with the most common genes and DNA. The V and J calls here are based on TCRdb, not the publication. For this sample the table gives approximately 1,000,000 distinct CDR3 sequences, of which 40% to 55% were detected only once. The top ten clones comprise about 20% of the sample.

Systemically healthy Caucasian individuals from Russia, about 38 in total and aged about 6 to 100 years, were included as donors. Each donor gave about 10 milliliters of peripheral blood, drawn into EDTA-treated Vacutainer tubes. PBMCs were isolated by Ficoll-Paque density-gradient centrifugation, with at least 6 million obtained per sample. Total RNA, at least 5.5 micrograms per sample, was extracted from PBMCs with Trizol reagent. For every donor, flow cytometry on a PBMC aliquot measured the percentage of naive CD45RAhigh/CD27high T cells. The TCR sequence derives from a woman aged 55-69 years in good health. This chain is built from TRBV24-1 and TRBJ1-2, and 8 junctional nucleotides match TRBD1. Sequenced: blood. The CDR3 amino acid sequence is: CASNSVARGQGAVEPDYGYTF. Here is the DNA: TGTGCCTCCAATTCAGTGGCCCGCGGTCAGGGGGCCGTAGAACCCGACTATGGCTACACCTTC.